Shown below are 23 T cell receptor beta chains from a single sample sequenced in a study of T cell clonotyping in hematopoietic cell transplantation. TCRdb's copy holds only in-frame clones and misses some; the assay was immunoSEQ multiplex PCR. The table shows around 11,000 clones, with around 86% occurring only once. The sequencing here drew on PBMCs, taken 180 days after allogeneic stem cell transplant. The receptors derive from a male patient in his sixties who had an allogeneic stem cell transplant from an unrelated donor, so the T cells may come from the graft donor. Some clones in this sample may be carry-over from other donors' samples.

This clone is judged large. DNA of the CDR3: TGTGCCAGTAGAGTAGGGGGCAACGGCTACACCTTC. Amino acids: CASRVGGNGYTF. The chain links TRBV19 to TRBJ1-2, with TRBD1 identical over 7 bases. J gave up 8 bases and V 6 bases, and 6 bases lay outside the gene matches. The germline V gene encodes CDR1 LNHDA and CDR2 SQIVND (reference sequence). CDR3 length equals 12 residues.

This clone is medium-sized within its sample. The chain carries TRBV25-1 and TRBJ2-7; D is perhaps TRBD1 (5 bases). V was shortened by 3 bases and J by 3 bases, with 9 bases between the two germline ends. Germline V gives CDR1 MGHDK, CDR2 SYGVNS. CDR3 length: 13 amino acids. CDR3 DNA: TGTGCCAGCAGTGACCAGGGATACTACGAGCAGTACTTC. Its protein product is CASSDQGYYEQYF.

This chain links TRBV27 with TRBJ2-7; D gene uncertain. Trimming pared 2 bases from V and 3 bases from J, leaving 5 bases between. Germline CDR1 is MNHEY and CDR2 is SMNVEV (reference sequence). This CDR3 contains 12 residues. In DNA form, the CDR3 reads TGTGCCAGCAGTTTAGGGAACTACGAGCAGTACTTC. This gives the protein CASSLGNYEQYF.

The chain has TRBV27 and TRBJ1-2; D perhaps matches TRBD1 (6 bases). This CDR3 region has 14 residues. Germline-derived CDR1 and CDR2 are MNHEY and SMNVEV (reference sequence). V was cut by 9 bases and J by 4 bases, with 18 bases left in between. The CDR3 DNA follows: TGTGCCAGTAAACCACACAAGGGGGGCTATGGCTACACCTTC. Its translation: CASKPHKGGYGYTF.

CDR3 in DNA: TGTGCCAGCAGCCAAGTGGGACGGCTAGAAGCTTTCTTT. It translates to CASSQVGRLEAFF. The chain employs TRBV4-2 and TRBJ1-1; TRBD1 might be the D (5 bases). V lost 1 base, J lost 8 bases, and 11 bases lay in between. CDR1 and CDR2 (germline): LGHNA, YNFKEQ. The CDR3 is 13 residues long.

The J gene is TRBJ1-1, the V gene TRBV6-5, with 7 bases that match TRBD1. Trimming took 9 bases from V and 4 from J; bases not matched to a gene: 5. The CDR3 is made up of 12 amino acids. Per germline, CDR1 MNHEY and CDR2 SVGAGI. The CDR3 is CASYRGATEAFF. Written as DNA, the CDR3 is TGTGCCAGTTACAGGGGAGCCACTGAAGCTTTCTTT.

DNA of the CDR3: TGTGCCAGCAGTTCAGGGCTACAGCCCCAGCATTTT. It specifies CASSSGLQPQHF. The gene calls are TRBV28 and TRBJ1-5, with D perhaps matching TRBD1 (5 bases). Deletions cut 4 bases from V and 7 bases from J, with 8 bases between. This CDR3 is 12 amino acids long. Germline V CDR1 and CDR2: MDHEN, SYDVKM. The complete variable domain, with remaining parts taken from reference TRBV28 and TRBJ1-5, reads DVKVTQSSRYLVKRTGEKVFLECVQDMDHENMFWYRQDPGLGLRLIYFSYDVKMKEKGDIPEGYSVSREKKERFSLILESASTNQTSMYLCASSSGLQPQHFGDGTRLSIL.

The chain is built from TRBV5-1 and TRBJ2-7; 8 positions match TRBD1. The V and J ends lost 0 bases and 6 bases, in that order; junction bases with no gene match: 5. Germline V gene lookup returns CDR1 SGHRS and CDR2 YFSETQ. The CDR3 sequence is 14 residues long. CDR3 sequence (DNA): TGCGCCAGCAGCTTGGTACAGGGGGTCTCCGAGCAGTACTTC. This gives the protein CASSLVQGVSEQYF.

The rearrangement joins TRBV14 to TRBJ2-7; D gene unclear. The V and J ends lost 1 base and 7 bases respectively, with 5 bases between them. Germline V gene lookup returns CDR1 SGHDN and CDR2 FVKESK. This CDR3 spans 11 amino acids. The DNA of the CDR3 is TGTGCCAGCAGCCAAGGGCGGGAGCAGTACTTC. Translation gives CASSQGREQYF.

The J gene is TRBJ2-3, the V gene TRBV2; 9 bases agree with TRBD2. CDR3 length: 15 amino acids. V shed 3 bases and J 6 bases; nucleotides not matched to a gene: 7. CDR1 is SNHLY, CDR2 FYNNEI, per germline. DNA of the CDR3: TGTGCCAGCAGTGAGGAGCGGGGGGTTTGGGATACGCAGTATTTT. Translation gives CASSEERGVWDTQYF.

The chain recombines TRBV28 with TRBJ2-1, with a weak D call TRBD2 (6 bases). Germline lookup yields CDR1 MDHEN and CDR2 SYDVKM. Trimming stripped 6 bases from V and 2 bases from J, with 11 bases between. CDR3 length: 14 amino acids. CDR3 in DNA: TGTGCCAGCAGACCCGGGGGAACCTACAATGAGCAGTTCTTC. Amino acids: CASRPGGTYNEQFF.

This sequence joins TRBV5-6 and TRBJ1-6; the D is unclear. Germline assignment: CDR1 SGHDT and CDR2 YYEEEE. With 4 bases removed from V and 0 bases from J, the gap between germline ends came to 11 bases. The CDR3 has 16 amino acids. The CDR3 sequence: CASSGGSGSYNSPLHF. For the CDR3, the DNA is TGTGCCAGCAGCGGAGGTAGTGGCTCCTATAATTCACCCCTCCACTTT.

This clone has only a few counts. This chain joins TRBV6-5 and TRBJ1-5; TRBD1 matches at 9 bases. V shed 6 bases, J shed 3 bases, and the junction held 6 bases outside the gene matches. The CDR3 spans 15 residues. Germline V gives CDR1 MNHEY, CDR2 SVGAGI. CDR3 loop: CASRLTGGTNQPQHF. The CDR3 DNA reads TGTGCCAGCAGGTTGACAGGGGGGACCAATCAGCCCCAGCATTTT.

This clone was seen just once. The chain is built from TRBV4-3 and TRBJ1-2; D perhaps matches TRBD1 (5 bases). Trimming shortened V by 4 bases and J by 3 bases, and 15 bases separated the two germline ends. In germline, CDR1 is LGHNA, CDR2 YSLEER. The CDR3 contains 15 residues. The CDR3 spells CASSRTPVGDYGYTF. The CDR3 DNA sequence: TGCGCCAGCAGCCGGACCCCGGTAGGGGACTATGGCTACACCTTC.

This chain connects TRBV12-5 to TRBJ1-3; D not resolved. Trimming stripped 4 bases from V and 6 bases from J, with 1 base between. The CDR3 is 10 residues long. Germline CDR1 reads LGHNT; CDR2 reads FRNRAP. CDR3 protein: CASGSNTIYF. The CDR3 DNA is TGTGCTAGTGGTTCAAACACCATATATTTT. The entire variable domain, with the rest obtained from reference TRBV12-5 and TRBJ1-3, is as follows: DARVTQTPRHKVTEMGQEVTMRCQPILGHNTVFWYRQTMMQGLELLAYFRNRAPLDDSGMPKDRFSAEMPDATLATLKIQPSEPRDSAVYFCASGSNTIYFGEGSWLTVV.

The CDR3 here is CASSLTGYNEQFF. In nucleotides, the CDR3 is TGTGCCAGCAGCTTAACAGGATACAATGAGCAGTTCTTC. The chain is built from TRBV11-2 and TRBJ2-1; tentatively, D is TRBD1 (5 bases). The CDR3 is made up of 13 amino acids. Germline V gene lookup returns CDR1 SGHAT and CDR2 FQNNGV. V was cut by 2 bases and J by 4 bases, with 6 bases left in between.

The gene calls are TRBV11-3 and TRBJ1-3; 8 nucleotides agree with TRBD1. This CDR3 is built from 12 residues. Unmatched junction bases numbered 2, after V lost 5 bases and J lost 8 bases. Germline CDR1 and CDR2: SGHNT and YENEEA. CDR3 DNA: TGTGCCAGCAGCGGACAGGGAGACACCATATATTTT. It codes for CASSGQGDTIYF.

In its sample, this clone was seen a few times. The chain carries TRBV29-1 and TRBJ2-2, with 9 bases lining up with TRBD2. Germline V gives CDR1 SQVTM, CDR2 ANQGSEA. CDR3 size: 15 residues. Trimming cost V 4 bases and J 7 bases; bases outside gene matches: 10. As DNA, the CDR3 is TGCAGCGTTGCGACGCGGGGGGGCTGGGTCGGGGAGCTGTTTTTT. It encodes CSVATRGGWVGELFF.

The V call is TRBV4-3, the J call TRBJ1-6, with D hard to call. The germline CDR1 and CDR2 sequences are LGHNA and YSLEER. The CDR3 extends over 17 amino acids. V lost 1 base and J 7 bases, leaving 17 bases between the germline ends. CDR3 amino acids: CASSQGDRSGTNSPLHF. In DNA form, the CDR3 reads TGCGCCAGCAGCCAAGGTGATCGTTCGGGAACCAATTCACCCCTCCACTTT.

CDR3 loop: CASRLAGVSTDTQYF. As DNA, the CDR3 is TGTGCCAGCAGACTAGCGGGGGTGTCCACAGATACGCAGTATTTT. The V gene is TRBV7-9, the J gene TRBJ2-3; 11 bases match TRBD2. V dropped 6 bases and J dropped 2; count of bases not matched to a gene: 4. The length of the CDR3 is 15 residues. From germline, CDR1 is SEHNR and CDR2 FQNEAQ (reference sequence).

The V and J genes are TRBV5-1 and TRBJ1-1; D call uncertain. Trimming stripped 1 base from V and 1 base from J, with 11 bases between. CDR3 size: 15 residues. The germline V gene encodes CDR1 SGHRS and CDR2 YFSETQ. The CDR3 reads CASSLLQSENTEAFF. CDR3 DNA sequence: TGCGCCAGCAGCTTGCTTCAGTCCGAGAACACTGAAGCTTTCTTT.

The gene calls are TRBV4-1 and TRBJ2-7; weak D call: TRBD1 (7 bases). The CDR3 sequence is 15 residues long. V shed 4 bases and J shed 4 bases, with 17 bases lying between them. Germline V CDR1 and CDR2: MGHRA, YSYEKL. CDR3 in DNA: TGCGCCAGCAGCCTTACCCAACAGGGGAGGTACGAGCAGTACTTC. Translation gives CASSLTQQGRYEQYF.

V gene TRBV7-2 combines with J gene TRBJ1-3, with TRBD1 matching 7 bases. The junction had 4 bases not matched to a gene; V was cut back by 5 bases and J by 0 bases. Germline V lookup: CDR1 SGHTA, CDR2 FQGNSA. The length of the CDR3 is 15 residues. The CDR3 DNA sequence: TGTGCCAGCAGCGCATCAGGGGGCTCTGGAAACACCATATATTTT. Protein product: CASSASGGSGNTIYF.